These 18 T cell receptor beta chains were all obtained from the same sample, sequenced in a study of blood T cell repertoires in COVID-19. Libraries were prepared by immunoSEQ multiplex PCR; TCRdb keeps only in-frame clonotypes and omits some of them. The sample yields 200,000 to 300,000 clones, 80% to 90% seen once. Specimen: peripheral blood. These receptor sequences come from a man between 60 and 75 years old with acute or convalescent COVID-19.

The J gene is TRBJ1-5, the V gene TRBV27; TRBD1 matches 9 bases. The CDR3 length is 18 residues. Germline CDR1 is MNHEY and CDR2 is SMNVEV (reference sequence). After removal of 2 bases from V and 2 bases from J, the junction contained 10 bases not matched to a gene. CDR3 amino acids: CASSLRGQGTPGNQPQHF. CDR3 DNA sequence: TGTGCCAGCAGTTTAAGGGGACAGGGAACTCCAGGCAATCAGCCCCAGCATTTT.

The CDR3 sequence: CASSLPGQQGVEAFF. The CDR3 coding sequence is TGTGCCAGCAGCCTTCCGGGGCAGCAGGGGGTCGAAGCTTTCTTT. The V gene is TRBV5-4, the J gene TRBJ1-1; 7 bases fit TRBD1. The CDR3 loop spans 15 amino acids. Germline values: CDR1 SGHNT, CDR2 YYREEE (reference sequence). Germline trimming cut 4 bases from V and 8 bases from J; bases unmatched to any gene: 14.

The chain has TRBV3-1 (or the pseudogene TRBV3-2) and TRBJ1-5; a weak D match, TRBD1 (5 bases). Trimming cost V 0 bases and J 2 bases, with 11 bases left between them. In germline, CDR1 is LGHDT, CDR2 YNNKEL (reference sequence). The CDR3 has 16 amino acids. CDR3 region: CASSQDGGSGNQPQHF. CDR3 DNA: TGTGCCAGCAGCCAAGACGGGGGTAGCGGCAATCAGCCCCAGCATTTT.

The rearrangement uses TRBV5-1 and TRBJ2-2; tentative D call: TRBD1 (6 bases). In germline, CDR1 is SGHRS, CDR2 YFSETQ. The CDR3 loop spans 17 amino acids. Trimming removed 4 bases at V and 0 bases at J, with 16 bases between. In DNA form, the CDR3 reads TGCGCCAGCAGCCTCTCCGGACAGCTCCCGAACACCGGGGAGCTGTTTTTT. This gives the protein CASSLSGQLPNTGELFF.

The chain joins TRBV7-2 to TRBJ2-7; the match to TRBD2 covers 8 bases. Germline CDR1 reads SGHTA; CDR2 reads FQGNSA. The CDR3 has 15 amino acids. With 5 bases clipped from V and 1 base from J, the junction kept 7 bases outside the gene matches. Here the CDR3 reads CASSPLAGVSYEQYF. Written as DNA, the CDR3 is TGTGCCAGCAGCCCGCTAGCGGGCGTGTCCTACGAGCAGTACTTC.

The chain employs TRBV10-1 and TRBJ2-1; possible D gene TRBD1, 5 bases. This CDR3 has 16 amino acids. Trimming pared 2 bases from V and 7 bases from J, leaving 18 bases between. Germline loops: CDR1 WNHNN, CDR2 SYGVQD (reference sequence). CDR3 sequence: CASSERGRAFQNEQFF. CDR3 coding DNA: TGCGCCAGCAGTGAGCGCGGCAGGGCGTTTCAGAATGAGCAGTTCTTC.

V and J are TRBV2 and TRBJ1-5; D not certain. V was trimmed by 3 bases and J by 3 bases, leaving 9 bases between them. The CDR3 runs 14 residues. Germline-derived CDR1 and CDR2 are SNHLY and FYNNEI. Written as DNA, the CDR3 is TGTGCCAGCAGTGAGGGCAGATACAATCAGCCCCAGCATTTT. This encodes CASSEGRYNQPQHF.

The V call is TRBV6-1, the J call TRBJ2-2; D may be TRBD1 (6 bases). Germline V gives CDR1 MNHNS, CDR2 SASEGT. The V gene lost 1 base and the J gene lost 0 bases, with 9 bases spanning the gap. The CDR3 has 16 residues. For the CDR3, the DNA is TGTGCCAGCAGTGAAGAGAGGACAGCGAACACCGGGGAGCTGTTTTTT. The encoded protein is CASSEERTANTGELFF.

The rearrangement uses TRBV10-3 and TRBJ1-1; 7 nucleotides line up with TRBD1. Germline lookup yields CDR1 ENHRY and CDR2 SYGVKD. This CDR3 is 13 amino acids long. The trim removed 6 bases at V and 3 bases at J, leaving 4 bases unmatched. This CDR3 is CAISLDRDTEAFF. The CDR3 DNA reads as TGTGCCATCAGCCTAGACAGGGACACTGAAGCTTTCTTT.

This sequence joins TRBV6-5 and TRBJ2-3; 7 nucleotides align to TRBD1. J lost 2 bases, V lost 1 base, and 3 bases had no gene match. CDR1 is MNHEY and CDR2 is SVGAGI in the germline V gene. This CDR3 spans 15 amino acids. The CDR3 region is CASSYLGQNTDTQYF. In nucleotides, the CDR3 is TGTGCCAGCAGTTACTTGGGACAGAACACAGATACGCAGTATTTT.

The chain combines TRBV29-1 with TRBJ2-3, with 8 bases lining up with TRBD2. The germline gives CDR1 SQVTM, CDR2 ANQGSEA. CDR3 size: 14 residues. The junction had 8 bases not matched to a gene; V was cut back by 6 bases and J by 3 bases. The CDR3 region is CSVPWVAGTDTQYF. The CDR3 DNA sequence: TGCAGCGTGCCCTGGGTAGCGGGGACAGATACGCAGTATTTT.

The chain employs TRBV5-8 and TRBJ2-4, with D maybe TRBD1 (8 bases). The germline V gene encodes CDR1 SGHTS and CDR2 YDEGEE. The CDR3 has 20 amino acids. Trimming took off 0 bases at V and 0 bases at J, with 22 bases between the two ends. The CDR3 sequence: CASSLEERDRIIIAKNIQYF. CDR3 DNA sequence: TGTGCCAGCAGCTTGGAGGAGCGGGACAGGATAATTATAGCCAAAAACATTCAGTACTTC.

The V call is TRBV7-2, the J call TRBJ2-7; TRBD2 might be the D (6 bases). Germline CDR1 reads SGHTA; CDR2 reads FQGNSA. The V end was cut by 2 bases, the J end by 1 base, with 15 bases between. This CDR3 has 16 amino acids. CDR3 loop: CASSLMSGDLSYEQYF. CDR3 sequence (DNA): TGTGCCAGCAGCTTAATGTCCGGGGACTTATCCTACGAGCAGTACTTC.

J is TRBJ2-3 and V is TRBV5-8, with TRBD2 matching 9 bases. Germline V gene sequence: CDR1 SGHTS, CDR2 YDEGEE. The V and J ends lost 0 bases and 2 bases, in that order; junction bases with no gene match: 4. The CDR3 totals 16 residues. CDR3 in amino acids: CASSLGSGGPTDTQYF. Here the CDR3 DNA reads TGTGCCAGCAGCTTGGGTAGCGGGGGACCCACAGATACGCAGTATTTT.

This clone was counted a single time. The chain couples TRBV28 to TRBJ1-1, with 7 bases identical to TRBD1. CDR1 is MDHEN and CDR2 is SYDVKM in the germline V gene. The CDR3 totals 15 residues. J gave up 7 bases and V 6 bases, and 14 bases lay outside the gene matches. CDR3 in DNA: TGTGCCAGCAGGGAACCAGGGGGGCGCTTCTATGAAGCTTTCTTT. Its protein product is CASREPGGRFYEAFF.

The chain couples TRBV5-1 to TRBJ2-3; 7 nucleotides match TRBD2. J lost 2 bases, V lost 0 bases, and 6 bases had no gene match. This CDR3 contains 16 residues. CDR1 is SGHRS, CDR2 YFSETQ, per germline. CDR3 DNA: TGCGCCAGCAGCTTGGGCAGCCTAGCGGTCACAGATACGCAGTATTTT. This gives the protein CASSLGSLAVTDTQYF.

The chain links TRBV7-9 to TRBJ1-2, with D unresolved. Germline V CDR1 and CDR2: SEHNR, FQNEAQ (reference sequence). This CDR3 has 14 residues. V dropped 1 base and J dropped 11 bases, with 17 bases sitting between them. CDR3: CASSLVQGVVRYTF. The DNA for the CDR3 is TGTGCCAGCAGCTTAGTCCAAGGAGTAGTAAGGTACACCTTC.

The chain recombines TRBV6-5 with TRBJ2-7, with 10 bases fitting TRBD2. Trimming took 7 bases from V and 1 from J; bases not matched to a gene: 7. Germline loops: CDR1 MNHEY, CDR2 SVGAGI. This CDR3 has 15 residues. CDR3 sequence (DNA): TGTGCCAGCACCGACCGGACTAGCGGATCCTACGAGCAGTACTTC. It codes for CASTDRTSGSYEQYF.